The next 20 T cell receptor beta chains were all read from a single sample in a study of blood T cell repertoires in COVID-19. Here immunoSEQ multiplex PCR was the method, and the copy in TCRdb shows in-frame clones only, minus some. The sample consists of approximately 97,000 clones, 70% to 90% of them appearing once. Sequencing input: peripheral blood. These TCRs come from a human donor in a cohort sampled during active COVID-19.

This clone was recorded a few times. In nucleotides, the CDR3 is TGTGCCTGCCAACCCGGGACAGTTAATTCACCCCTCCACTTT. Protein: CACQPGTVNSPLHF. The chain carries TRBV30 and TRBJ1-6, with 7 bases matching TRBD1. The CDR3 extends over 14 amino acids. Per germline, CDR1 GTSNPN and CDR2 SVGIG (reference sequence). V shed 6 bases, J shed 6 bases, and the junction held 8 bases outside the gene matches.

The chain couples TRBV5-6 to TRBJ1-4; a weak D match, TRBD1 (5 bases). The CDR3 has 15 amino acids. Trimming shortened V by 0 bases and J by 7 bases, and 13 bases separated the two germline ends. CDR1 and CDR2 (germline): SGHDT, YYEEEE. The DNA for the CDR3 is TGTGCCAGCAGCTTGGTAGGGGCCGATCCTGAAAAACTGTTTTTT. It translates to CASSLVGADPEKLFF.

About this clone: One junction end disagrees with the germline gene, perhaps due to a read error. The rearrangement joins TRBV7-7 to TRBJ2-5; a weak D match, TRBD2 (6 bases). This CDR3 is 15 amino acids long. Germline V gene sequence: CDR1 SSHAT, CDR2 FNYEAQ (reference sequence). CDR3 nucleotides: TGTGCTAGCAGCTTAGGCGGGACCAGCCAAGAGACCCAGTACTTC. Its protein product is CASSLGGTSQETQYF.

This rearrangement joins TRBV4-3 to TRBJ2-1, with 12 bases identical to TRBD1. There are 17 residues in the CDR3. V was pared by 3 bases and J by 8 bases, with 11 bases of the junction left unmatched. CDR1 and CDR2 (germline): LGHNA, YSLEER. The CDR3 here is CASSQGGTGGFLDEQFF. The CDR3 DNA sequence: TGCGCCAGCAGCCAGGGGGGGACAGGGGGCTTTCTCGATGAGCAGTTCTTC.

CDR3 loop: CASSENGPGVNYGYTF. The CDR3 DNA sequence: TGTGCCAGCAGCGAAAACGGTCCGGGTGTCAACTATGGCTACACCTTC. The chain uses TRBV7-2 and TRBJ1-2; no definite D call. The CDR3 has 16 residues. Trimming removed 5 bases from V and 2 bases from J, with 18 bases in between. Germline V lookup: CDR1 SGHTA, CDR2 FQGNSA.

This clone appeared once. This chain uses TRBV15 with TRBJ2-7; 7 bases map to TRBD1. V shed 1 base, J shed 6 bases, and the junction held 6 bases outside the gene matches. The germline V gene has CDR1 LNHNV and CDR2 YYDKDF (reference sequence). This CDR3 comprises 14 residues. The CDR3 coding sequence is TGTGCCACCAGCAGAGGACAGGGCAGGGGCGAGCAGTACTTC. It yields the protein CATSRGQGRGEQYF.

The chain combines TRBV19 with TRBJ2-7; TRBD2 matches 7 bases. With V trimmed by 4 bases and J by 4 bases, 10 bases remained unmatched. The CDR3 is 15 residues long. Germline lookup yields CDR1 LNHDA and CDR2 SQIVND (reference sequence). In DNA, the CDR3 is TGTGCCAGTAGTACACTAACTAGCGCGACGTACGAGCAGTACTTC. Translation gives CASSTLTSATYEQYF.

V gene TRBV4-1 combines with J gene TRBJ2-3; possibly TRBD2 for D (6 bases). The CDR3 loop spans 15 amino acids. Trimming took 3 bases from V and 2 from J, leaving 12 bases between them. The germline V gene has CDR1 MGHRA and CDR2 YSYEKL. The CDR3: CASSQISGYTDTQYF. For the CDR3, the DNA is TGCGCCAGCAGCCAGATTAGCGGATACACAGATACGCAGTATTTT.

The chain links TRBV19 to TRBJ2-7; possible D gene TRBD1, 6 bases. Per the germline V gene, CDR1 is LNHDA and CDR2 is SQIVND (reference sequence). Trimming took off 6 bases at V and 5 bases at J, with 20 bases between the two ends. The CDR3 runs 15 residues. CDR3: CASRGRGNPLNEQYF. CDR3 in DNA: TGTGCCAGTAGGGGCAGGGGCAATCCCCTAAACGAGCAGTACTTC.

The chain couples TRBV3-1 (or the pseudogene TRBV3-2) to TRBJ1-3; D gene uncertain. There are 15 residues in the CDR3. Germline loops: CDR1 LGHDT, CDR2 YNNKEL (reference sequence). Trimming removed 0 bases at V and 3 bases at J, with 9 bases between. CDR3 in amino acids: CASSQDRVGGNTIYF. CDR3 bases: TGTGCCAGCAGCCAAGATCGGGTCGGTGGAAACACCATATATTTT.

The chain uses TRBV4-1 and TRBJ1-2, with 10 positions matching TRBD1. V was pared by 0 bases and J by 7 bases, with 8 bases of the junction left unmatched. This CDR3 comprises 16 residues. Looked up from germline, CDR1 is MGHRA and CDR2 is YSYEKL. The CDR3 DNA is TGCGCCAGCAGCCAAGAATACAGGGACAGGGGAGTTGGCTACACCTTC. This codes for CASSQEYRDRGVGYTF.

The genes are TRBV9 and TRBJ1-4, with D uncertain. Germline CDR1 is SGDLS and CDR2 is YYNGEE. The CDR3 is 15 amino acids. V was trimmed by 0 bases and J by 7 bases, leaving 13 bases between them. The CDR3 nucleotides read TGTGCCAGCAGCGTAGGGTTAAACGGCGGTGAAAAACTGTTTTTT. Protein product: CASSVGLNGGEKLFF.

Worth noting for this clone: The same CDR3 can be traced to other DNA sequences in this sample. The rearrangement joins TRBV9 to TRBJ2-5, with TRBD2 matching over 7 bases. The CDR3 length is 16 residues. V lost 0 bases to trimming and J lost 5 bases; unmatched junction nucleotides: 10. Germline assignment: CDR1 SGDLS and CDR2 YYNGEE. The CDR3 nucleotides are TGTGCCAGCAGCGTAGGGGGGAGGGCCGGTAGTGAGACCCAGTACTTC. This encodes CASSVGGRAGSETQYF.

The genes are TRBV5-4 and TRBJ2-7, with a tentative D call TRBD2 (5 bases). The CDR3 covers 15 residues. Deletions cut 4 bases from V and 2 bases from J, with 16 bases between. Germline CDR1 reads SGHNT; CDR2 reads YYREEE (reference sequence). Here the CDR3 reads CASSGPTRAAYEQYF. For the CDR3, the DNA is TGTGCCAGCAGCGGGCCTACGCGGGCGGCCTACGAGCAGTACTTC.

The CDR3 region has the DNA TGTGCCAGCAGCCAAAGCGTTACAGGGGGCTATCAGCCCCAGCATTTT. This gives the protein CASSQSVTGGYQPQHF. V usage is TRBV4-2 and J usage is TRBJ1-5; 9 bases match TRBD1. This CDR3 contains 16 residues. V lost 2 bases to trimming and J lost 5 bases; unmatched junction nucleotides: 7. Germline loops: CDR1 LGHNA, CDR2 YNFKEQ.

J is TRBJ2-1 and V is TRBV12-3 or TRBV12-4; 10 bases align to TRBD2. V lost 8 bases, J lost 6 bases, and 4 bases stayed unmatched. The CDR3 runs 13 residues. This CDR3 is CASAGLAVNEQFF. In DNA, the CDR3 is TGTGCCAGCGCAGGACTAGCGGTCAATGAGCAGTTCTTC.

The table lists this clone with a count of one. The genes are TRBV5-6 and TRBJ2-5; D remains unclear. Trimming cost V 4 bases and J 5 bases, with 12 bases left between them. CDR3 length equals 13 residues. CDR1 and CDR2 (germline): SGHDT, YYEEEE. CDR3 residues: CASSHQAYETQYF. For the CDR3, the DNA is TGTGCCAGCAGCCACCAGGCGTACGAGACCCAGTACTTC.

The chain combines TRBV4-1 with TRBJ2-7; 7 nucleotides line up with TRBD1. Germline V CDR1 and CDR2: MGHRA, YSYEKL. After removal of 5 bases from V and 3 bases from J, the junction contained 10 bases not matched to a gene. There are 15 residues in the CDR3. CDR3 residues: CASSSSPTGDYEQYF. The CDR3 bases are TGCGCCAGCAGCTCCTCCCCCACAGGGGACTACGAGCAGTACTTC.

This clone came up once. V and J are TRBV5-6 and TRBJ2-2; possible D gene TRBD2, 6 bases. V was clipped by 4 bases and J by 2 bases, with 15 bases between them. Germline CDR1 and CDR2: SGHDT and YYEEEE. CDR3 length equals 16 residues. The CDR3 spells CASSRGKEFNTGELFF. CDR3 sequence (DNA): TGTGCCAGCAGCCGCGGGAAGGAATTCAACACCGGGGAGCTGTTTTTT.

V usage is TRBV27 and J usage is TRBJ2-6, with a possible D match to TRBD1 (5 bases). This CDR3 is built from 15 residues. The germline V and J ends were trimmed by 7 bases and 0 bases, with 10 bases remaining between them. Germline values: CDR1 MNHEY, CDR2 SMNVEV (reference sequence). CDR3 coding DNA: TGTGCCAGCAAAGACCAGGGCTCTGGGGCCAACGTCCTGACTTTC. Encoded protein: CASKDQGSGANVLTF.